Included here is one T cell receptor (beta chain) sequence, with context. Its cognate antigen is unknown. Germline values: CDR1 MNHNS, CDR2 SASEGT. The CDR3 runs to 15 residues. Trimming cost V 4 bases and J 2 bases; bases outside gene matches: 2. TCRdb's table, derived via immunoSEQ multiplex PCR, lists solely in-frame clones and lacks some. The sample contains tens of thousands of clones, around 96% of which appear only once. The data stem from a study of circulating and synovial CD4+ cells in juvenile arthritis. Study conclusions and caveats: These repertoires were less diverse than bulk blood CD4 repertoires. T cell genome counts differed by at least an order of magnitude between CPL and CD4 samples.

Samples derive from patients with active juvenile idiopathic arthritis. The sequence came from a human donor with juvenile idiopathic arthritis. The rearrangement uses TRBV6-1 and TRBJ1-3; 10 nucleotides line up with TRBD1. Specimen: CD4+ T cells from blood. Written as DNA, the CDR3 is TGTGCCAGCAGTGGGACAGGGGGAACTGGAAACACCATATATTTT. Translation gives CASSGTGGTGNTIYF.